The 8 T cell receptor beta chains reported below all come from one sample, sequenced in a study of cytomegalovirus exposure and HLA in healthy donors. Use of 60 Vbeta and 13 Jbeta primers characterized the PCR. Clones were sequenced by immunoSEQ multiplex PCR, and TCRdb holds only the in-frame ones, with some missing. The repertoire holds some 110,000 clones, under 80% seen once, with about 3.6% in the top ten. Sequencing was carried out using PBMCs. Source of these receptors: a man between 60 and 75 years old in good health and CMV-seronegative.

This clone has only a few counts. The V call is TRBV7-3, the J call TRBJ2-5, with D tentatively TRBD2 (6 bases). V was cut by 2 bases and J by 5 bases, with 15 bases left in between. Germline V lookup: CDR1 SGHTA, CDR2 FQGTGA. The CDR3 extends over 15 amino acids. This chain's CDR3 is CASSLSSGGVETQYF. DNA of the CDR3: TGTGCCAGCAGCTTATCCTCCGGGGGTGTCGAGACCCAGTACTTC.

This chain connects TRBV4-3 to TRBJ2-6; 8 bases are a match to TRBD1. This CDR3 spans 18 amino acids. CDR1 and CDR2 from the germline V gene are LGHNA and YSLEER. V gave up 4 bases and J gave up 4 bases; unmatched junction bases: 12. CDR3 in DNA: TGCGCCAGCAGCCCTCTTCAGACAGGGGAGGCAGGGGCCAACGTCCTGACTTTC. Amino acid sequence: CASSPLQTGEAGANVLTF.

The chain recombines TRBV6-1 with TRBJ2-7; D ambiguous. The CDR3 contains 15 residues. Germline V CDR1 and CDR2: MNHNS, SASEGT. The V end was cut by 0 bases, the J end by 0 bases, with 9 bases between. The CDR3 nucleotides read TGTGCCAGCAGTGAAGCGCGTCGGAGCTCCTACGAGCAGTACGTC. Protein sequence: CASSEARRSSYEQYV.

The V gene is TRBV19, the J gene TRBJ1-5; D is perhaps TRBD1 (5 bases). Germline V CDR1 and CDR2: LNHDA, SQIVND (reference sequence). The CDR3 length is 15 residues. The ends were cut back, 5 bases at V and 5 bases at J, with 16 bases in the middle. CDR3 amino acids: CASSVDRDPHQPQHF. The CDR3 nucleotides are TGTGCCAGTAGTGTCGACAGAGACCCCCATCAGCCCCAGCATTTT.

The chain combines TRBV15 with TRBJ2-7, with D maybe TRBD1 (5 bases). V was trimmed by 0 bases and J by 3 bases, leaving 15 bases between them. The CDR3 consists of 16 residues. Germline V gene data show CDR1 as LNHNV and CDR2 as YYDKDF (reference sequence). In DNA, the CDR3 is TGTGCCACCAGCAGAGAAGGTTTAGGGGTCGGCTACGAGCAGTACGTC. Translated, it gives CATSREGLGVGYEQYV.

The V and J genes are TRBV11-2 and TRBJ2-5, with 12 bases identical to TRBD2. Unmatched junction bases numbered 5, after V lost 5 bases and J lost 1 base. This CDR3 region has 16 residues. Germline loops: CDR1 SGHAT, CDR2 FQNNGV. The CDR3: CASSLTSGGPQETQYF. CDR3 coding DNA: TGTGCCAGCAGCCTAACTAGCGGGGGGCCCCAAGAGACCCAGTACTTC.

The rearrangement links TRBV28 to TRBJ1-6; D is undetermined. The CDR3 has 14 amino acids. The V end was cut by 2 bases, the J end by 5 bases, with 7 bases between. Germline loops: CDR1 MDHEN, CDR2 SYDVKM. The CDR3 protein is CASSLPRNNSPLHF. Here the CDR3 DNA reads TGTGCCAGCAGTTTACCCAGGAATAATTCACCCCTCCACTTT.

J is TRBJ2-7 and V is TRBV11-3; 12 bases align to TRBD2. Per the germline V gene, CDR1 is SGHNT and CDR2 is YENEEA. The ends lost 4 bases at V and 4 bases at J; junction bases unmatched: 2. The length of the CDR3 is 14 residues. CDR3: CASSSTSGGYEQYF. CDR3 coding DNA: TGTGCCAGCAGCTCGACTAGCGGGGGATACGAGCAGTACTTC.